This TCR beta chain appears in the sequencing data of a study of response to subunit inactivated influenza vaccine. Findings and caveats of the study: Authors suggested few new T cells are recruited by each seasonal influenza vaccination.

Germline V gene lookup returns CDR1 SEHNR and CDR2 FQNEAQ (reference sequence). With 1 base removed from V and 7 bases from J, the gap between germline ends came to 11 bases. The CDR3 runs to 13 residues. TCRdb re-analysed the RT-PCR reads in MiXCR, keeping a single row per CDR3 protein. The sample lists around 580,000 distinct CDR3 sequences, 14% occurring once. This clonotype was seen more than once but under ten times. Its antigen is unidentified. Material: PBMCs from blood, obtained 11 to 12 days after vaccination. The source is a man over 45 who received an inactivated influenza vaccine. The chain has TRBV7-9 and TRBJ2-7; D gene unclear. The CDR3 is CASSLGVVGEQYF. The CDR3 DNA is TGTGCCAGCAGCTTAGGGGTTGTGGGGGAGCAGTACTTC.